This T cell receptor beta chain derives from a study of blood T cell repertoires in COVID-19 (dated by TCRdb to 2018 to 2021). About the full investigation: Samples from collaborators originated in the United States, Italy and Spain and spanned both the acute and convalescent phases of COVID-19. Nearly every sample came with metadata listing a de-identified subject ID, COVID-19 status, age in years and sex. The prospective study material was composed of cDNA or gDNA derived from T cells, B-cell-depleted T cells, or PBMCs. The repertoires were made available in a free public database intended to serve as a resource for research on the immune response to SARS-CoV-2. The dataset comprised deeply sampled blood TCRbeta repertoires from subjects exposed to, actively infected with, or recovered from COVID-19. Samples came from the ongoing ImmuneRACE study (first 160 participants) plus 1,254 subjects from 6 global collaborators. Where HLA class I and class II types were available, the types were taken from metadata supplied by the sample provider, not from assay-based typing. What the authors observed across the whole study: Clinical and demographic metadata were provided uncurated, with the amount varying by source and participant.

Comment on this clone: It has no known antigen specificity. Base qualities were left out, and no much larger clone turns up one base away.

TCRbeta CDR3 regions were amplified from genomic DNA using the immunoSEQ Assay, a bias-controlled multiplex PCR. The original pipeline was this. The number of nucleated cells in each sample was estimated by amplification of reference gene primers within the assay. Sequence reads were collapsed and filtered to measure the absolute abundance of every unique TCRbeta CDR3 rearrangement. For each sample, productive Simpson clonality was calculated as the square root of Simpson's diversity index over productive rearrangements. The table was pulled from immuneACCESS by TCRdb, which kept in-frame rearrangements only. Such tables lose some clones; where checked, under half of the loss comes from unresolved V genes, and the rest has no known cause. V and J calls plus clone size are reproduced from that table; the DNA served to infer D and trimming. A total of some 250,000 clones appear in this sample, less than 85% of them only once. Roughly 3% of the sample is held by the ten biggest clonotypes.

Collaborating institutions collected whole blood in K2EDTA tubes following their own protocols. Collaborator samples were shipped for TCRbeta analysis as frozen whole blood, isolated PBMCs, or DNA extracted from either sample type. The sequencing sample was made of peripheral blood. The TCR originated in a woman aged 18-29 years with acute or convalescent COVID-19.

The CDR3 loop reads CASSQSTDTQYF. The DNA sequence is given as TGTGCCAGCAGTCAAAGCACAGATACGCAGTATTTT. The rearranged chain carries TRBV6-5 and TRBJ2-3; the D segment cannot be called with confidence. The junction carries 3 bases between V and J, which are trimmed by 5 bases and 0 bases respectively. CDR1 and CDR2, per the germline V gene, are MNHEY and SVGAGI. From its cysteine to its phenylalanine, the CDR3 spans 12 amino acids. Only CDR3 DNA remains: 36 bases, in frame from the first base.